Below, 8 T cell receptor beta chains from the same sample are listed, as sequenced in a study of blood T cells in healthy people across ages. A second roughly 7 to 11 cycle PCR used barcoded and J-beta primers. TCRdb recomputed calls from the 5' RACE reads with MiXCR, one row per CDR3 protein. The data contain approximately 800,000 distinct CDR3 sequences, roughly 50% of them seen just once; the ten biggest clones take up under 50%. The sample was blood. All receptors derive from a man older than 75 in good health.

This rearrangement joins TRBV6-5 to TRBJ1-2, with D maybe TRBD1 (6 bases). Trimming cost V 2 bases and J 6 bases, with 16 bases left between them. CDR1 MNHEY and CDR2 SVGAGI come from the germline V gene. The CDR3 is 15 residues long. DNA of the CDR3: TGTGCCAGCAGTTACAGGCCCATCCAGGGGAATGGCTACACCTTC. This gives the protein CASSYRPIQGNGYTF.

Only a few counts were recorded for this clonotype. This sequence joins TRBV20-1 and TRBJ2-3, with 7 bases identical to TRBD2. The CDR3 is 12 residues long. Trimming removed 0 bases from V and 14 bases from J; junction bases left unmatched: 8. Germline CDR1 and CDR2: DFQATT and SNEGSKA (reference sequence). As DNA, the CDR3 is TGCAGTGCTAGAGAGACTAGCAGATACGCGTATTTT. It codes for CSARETSRYAYF.

The rearrangement joins TRBV9 to TRBJ2-3; D unresolved. Per the germline V gene, CDR1 is SGDLS and CDR2 is YYNGEE. The CDR3 length is 13 residues. V was trimmed by 6 bases and J by 6 bases, leaving 14 bases between them. CDR3 amino acids: CASTVGALDTQYF. The CDR3 bases are TGTGCCAGCACCGTCGGAGCCTTGGATACGCAGTATTTT. Drawing the rest from reference TRBV9 and TRBJ2-3, the complete variable domain is DSGVTQTPKHLITATGQRVTLRCSPRSGDLSVYWYQQSLDQGLQFLIQYYNGEERAKGNILERFSAQQFPDLHSELNLSSLELGDSALYFCASTVGALDTQYFGPGTRLTVL.

The CDR3 DNA reads TGTGCCAGCAGCTCACAGTCATACCGGACAGGGGGCAAAAACATTCAGTACTTC. Protein sequence: CASSSQSYRTGGKNIQYF. The J gene is TRBJ2-4, the V gene TRBV13; 10 bases match TRBD1. The V and J ends lost 4 bases and 3 bases, in that order; junction bases with no gene match: 12. The CDR3 covers 18 residues. Per germline, CDR1 PRHDT and CDR2 FYEKMQ (reference sequence).

The chain has TRBV12-3 or TRBV12-4 and TRBJ1-1, with D hard to call. V was trimmed by 7 bases and J by 5 bases, leaving 5 bases between them. This CDR3 region has 10 residues. The CDR3 spells CASIRTEAFF. CDR3 nucleotide sequence: TGTGCCAGCATACGGACTGAAGCTTTCTTT.

V is TRBV10-3 and J is TRBJ2-3, with D possibly TRBD1 on 5 matching bases. The V gene lost 3 bases and the J gene lost 5 bases, with 9 bases spanning the gap. This CDR3 has 13 residues. Per germline, CDR1 ENHRY and CDR2 SYGVKD. CDR3 protein: CAISDQGIDTQYF. For the CDR3, the DNA is TGTGCCATCAGTGACCAGGGAATAGATACGCAGTATTTT.

This clonotype came up a few times. V and J are TRBV7-3 and TRBJ2-5, with D hard to call. Trimming cost V 3 bases and J 3 bases, with 8 bases left between them. Germline V lookup: CDR1 SGHTA, CDR2 FQGTGA. The CDR3 length is 13 residues. CDR3 DNA sequence: TGTGCCAGCAGCTTGCTCGCGGAAGAGACCCAGTACTTC. Translated, it gives CASSLLAEETQYF.

This chain uses TRBV20-1 with TRBJ2-7, with D maybe TRBD2 (5 bases). The germline V gene encodes CDR1 DFQATT and CDR2 SNEGSKA (reference sequence). V lost 4 bases and J lost 4, with 11 bases in between. The length of the CDR3 is 12 residues. The CDR3, as DNA: TGCAGTGCTAAGACCTGGGAGTACGAGCAGTACTTC. Translated, it gives CSAKTWEYEQYF.